Listed below are T cell receptor beta chains from one sample, sequenced in a study of post-analysis software for immune sequencing data. TCRdb fed the PCR reads into MiXCR, producing one record per CDR3 protein. The data contain hundreds of thousands of distinct CDR3 sequences, 44% of them singletons. What was sequenced was blood. The source of these receptors is a girl between 10 and 17 years old with multiple sclerosis. Each CDR3 is given without its conserved first and last residue.

TRBV4-1	TRBJ2-3	ASSQAWTSGSSSTDTQY
TRBV6-1	TRBJ2-5	ASRGQSGTQY
TRBV12-3/TRBV12-4	TRBJ1-1	ASSFSQGDTEAF
TRBV4-1	TRBJ1-1	ASSQVSTRTEAF
TRBV6-2/TRBV6-3	TRBJ1-5	ASSYTGQERPQH
TRBV10-3	TRBJ1-1	AISANAEEAF
TRBV25-1	TRBJ2-3	ATTRTGGTDTQY
TRBV5-1	TRBJ2-7	ASSLDPEAYEQY
TRBV6-4	TRBJ2-7	ASSGTDPYEQY
TRBV7-3	TRBJ2-1	ASSLTGMYNEQF
TRBV6-6	TRBJ2-7	ASISRGTGIYEQY
TRBV18	TRBJ2-7	ASSPTVSYEQY
TRBV5-1	TRBJ1-2	ASSLSTGYGYT
TRBV5-1	TRBJ2-2	ASSQPGASTGELF
TRBV19	TRBJ1-5	ASTIGGTGARQPQH
TRBV12-3/TRBV12-4	TRBJ2-5	ASSTVAGAETQY
TRBV10-3	TRBJ2-3	AISESMGKDTQY
TRBV5-1	TRBJ2-1	ASSFTSGRADEQF
TRBV5-1	TRBJ2-7	ASSLDRAVSYEQY
TRBV9	TRBJ2-5	ASSVIQDRYNQETQY
TRBV10-3	TRBJ2-1	AISETGLAGDNEQF
TRBV5-5	TRBJ2-2	ASSRTWSGALSGELF
TRBV12-3/TRBV12-4	TRBJ1-1	ASSLYEGSEAF
TRBV27	TRBJ2-4	ASSFVSYDRNIQY
TRBV4-2	TRBJ1-1	ASSELKGTEAF
TRBV12-3/TRBV12-4	TRBJ2-1	ASSPRLAGIYNEQF
TRBV5-1	TRBJ2-7	ASSLLGSWYEQY
TRBV6-6	TRBJ1-2	ASSTPGMGGYT
TRBV20-1	NA	SAPWRGDGEQY
TRBV20-1	TRBJ2-2	SALDRDNTGELF
TRBV12-3/TRBV12-4	TRBJ2-1	ASSLSVLLGGRSYNEQF
TRBV5-1	TRBJ2-1	ASSLVTSSSYNEQF
TRBV20-1	TRBJ1-4	SATQGVNEKLF
TRBV5-1	TRBJ2-7	ASSFGTSGNEQY
TRBV6-5	TRBJ2-1	ASSYKAGTYNEQF
TRBV27	TRBJ1-1	ASSVHSGTEAF
TRBV29-1	TRBJ1-2	SVSYGPLPRGCT
TRBV12-3/TRBV12-4	TRBJ2-5	ASRLAEGQKY
TRBV20-1	TRBJ1-2	SASAREGGVNYGYT
TRBV5-6	TRBJ1-2	ASSLVDGGGYGYT
TRBV25-1	TRBJ1-2	ASSEGGGGYT
TRBV12-3/TRBV12-4	TRBJ2-7	ASILWAHYEQY
TRBV29-1	TRBJ2-3	SVLEGLPSSTDTQY
TRBV7-9	TRBJ2-7	ASSLVGRATYEQY
TRBV5-1	TRBJ2-5	ASSTGTQKETQY
TRBV5-1	TRBJ2-3	ASSPGASAVWDTQY
TRBV7-2	TRBJ1-2	ASTGGNYGYT
TRBV29-1	TRBJ1-2	SVEDLGGDRGPPDYGYT
TRBV6-1	TRBJ2-7	ASRMDPGFEQY
TRBV6-5	TRBJ1-2	ASSLWTDLNYGYT
TRBV7-2	TRBJ2-1	ASSFSASNEQF
TRBV15	TRBJ2-7	ATSSATGVGEQY
TRBV20-1	TRBJ2-3	SASGLRGGADTQY
TRBV12-3/TRBV12-4	TRBJ2-2	ASSSGGTGELF
TRBV12-3/TRBV12-4	TRBJ2-1	ASSGLAVYNEQF
TRBV4-1	TRBJ2-1	ASSQDAGLAVYNEQF
TRBV20-1	TRBJ2-3	SASLGGGGKDTQY